Below are 22 T cell receptor beta chains sequenced from a single sample in a study of T cell repertoires in cytomegalovirus infection. TCRdb reprocessed the reads via MiXCR and lists one record per CDR3 protein. The sample includes about 920,000 distinct CDR3 sequences, around a third seen only once; the top ten take 11% to 15%. Which antigens these TCRs recognize remains unknown. The sample was cultured CD8+ T cells from PBMCs, taken from culture after CMV antigen stimulation. The receptors here all came from a human donor in good health (CMV status not recorded). Some clones in this sample may be carry-over from other donors' samples.

Only a few counts were recorded for this clonotype. This chain connects TRBV10-3 to TRBJ1-5; 8 positions agree with TRBD1. The CDR3 runs to 14 residues. CDR1 is ENHRY and CDR2 is SYGVKD in the germline V gene. V trimming: 5 bases; J trimming: 4 bases; junction bases outside the gene matches: 4. In nucleotides, the CDR3 is TGTGCCATCAGTCCGGGACAGGTTAATCAGCCCCAGCATTTT. Amino acids: CAISPGQVNQPQHF.

The sample holds a few counts of this clonotype. The chain uses TRBV10-3 and TRBJ1-4; 8 bases map to TRBD1. J was trimmed by 7 bases and V by 6 bases; bases with no gene match: 4. The length of the CDR3 is 13 residues. The germline V gene encodes CDR1 ENHRY and CDR2 SYGVKD. CDR3 sequence (DNA): TGTGCCATCAGACCGGGACAGGCTGAAAAACTGTTTTTT. Protein product: CAIRPGQAEKLFF.

The sample holds many counts of this clonotype. V and J are TRBV7-6 and TRBJ2-2; TRBD1 matches 9 bases. The V and J ends lost 0 bases and 3 bases, in that order; junction bases with no gene match: 2. The CDR3 extends over 16 amino acids. Germline lookup yields CDR1 SGHVS and CDR2 FNYEAQ. CDR3 residues: CASSLAGTGYTGELFF. CDR3 nucleotide sequence: TGTGCCAGCAGCTTAGCGGGGACAGGGTACACCGGGGAGCTGTTTTTT.

The V gene is TRBV3-1, the J gene TRBJ1-3; no definite D call. Germline CDR1 LGHDT, CDR2 YNNKEL (reference sequence). This CDR3 spans 15 amino acids. V was shortened by 1 base and J by 0 bases, with 7 bases between the two germline ends. CDR3 nucleotide sequence: TGTGCCAGCAGCCAAGGGGTTTTCTCTGGAAACACCATATATTTT. Translated, it gives CASSQGVFSGNTIYF.

A remark on this clonotype: With a much larger clone just one base away, this may be a read error. The chain is built from TRBV7-2 and TRBJ2-3, with a tentative D call TRBD2 (7 bases). The CDR3 spans 18 residues. Germline CDR1 SGHTA, CDR2 FQGNSA. CDR3 loop: CASSYRGEGGISTETQYF. The CDR3 DNA is TGTGCCAGCAGCTATAGGGGGGAGGGAGGTATTAGCACAGAAACGCAGTATTTT.

The chain links TRBV6-1 to TRBJ2-3, with D maybe TRBD2 (6 bases). CDR3 size: 16 residues. V was clipped by 2 bases and J by 1 base, with 13 bases between them. CDR1 is MNHNS, CDR2 SASEGT, per germline. Here the CDR3 DNA reads TGTGCCAGCAGTGAAAGGAGGGGATGGGGCACAGATACGCAGTATTTT. Translation: CASSERRGWGTDTQYF.

This chain links TRBV11-3 with TRBJ1-1; unclear D gene. The CDR3 runs to 13 residues. V was pared by 1 base and J by 3 bases, with 6 bases between. The germline V gene has CDR1 SGHNT and CDR2 YENEEA. The CDR3 region is CASSLGRHTEAFF. Here the CDR3 DNA reads TGTGCCAGCAGCTTAGGTCGACACACTGAAGCTTTCTTT. The whole variable domain, filled in from reference TRBV11-3 and TRBJ1-1, reads EAGVVQSPRYKIIEKKQPVAFWCNPISGHNTLYWYLQNLGQGPELLIRYENEEAVDDSQLPKDRFSAERLKGVDSTLKIQPAELGDSAVYLCASSLGRHTEAFFGQGTRLTVV.

This chain links TRBV6-6 with TRBJ2-1; D remains unclear. Trimming left V 2 bases short and J 6 bases short, with 8 bases between. The CDR3 sequence is 13 residues long. Germline-derived CDR1 and CDR2 are MNHNY and SVGAGI (reference sequence). CDR3 sequence (DNA): TGTGCCAGCAGTTACGCCAACGTCAATGAGCAGTTCTTC. Amino acids: CASSYANVNEQFF.

V and J are TRBV12-3 or TRBV12-4 and TRBJ2-1; D remains ambiguous. The V end lost 8 bases, the J end lost 2 bases, and 4 bases lay between the germline ends. This CDR3 is built from 11 residues. The CDR3 bases are TGTGCCAGCGAGGCCTACAATGAGCAGTTCTTC. Translated: CASEAYNEQFF.

This clonotype was recorded a few times. The chain carries TRBV2 and TRBJ2-1, with TRBD2 identical over 8 bases. Germline trimming cut 2 bases from V and 0 bases from J; bases unmatched to any gene: 6. CDR1 is SNHLY, CDR2 FYNNEI, per germline. There are 17 residues in the CDR3. The CDR3 DNA sequence: TGTGCCAGCAGTGAATGGGGCGGGGGGCCCTCCTACAATGAGCAGTTCTTC. It translates to CASSEWGGGPSYNEQFF.

This chain links TRBV12-3 or TRBV12-4 with TRBJ2-3; TRBD2 aligns across 9 bases. CDR3 length: 16 amino acids. Trimming cost V 3 bases and J 4 bases; bases outside gene matches: 8. CDR3 region: CASSLGGGAFSDTQYF. As DNA, the CDR3 is TGTGCCAGCAGTTTGGGCGGGGGGGCCTTTTCAGATACGCAGTATTTT.

Turning to this clonotype: A much larger clonotype is one base distant, so this may be a read error. The chain has TRBV7-6 and TRBJ1-5; D not certain. Germline V lookup: CDR1 SGHVS, CDR2 FNYEAQ. This CDR3 region has 14 residues. CDR3 nucleotide sequence: TGTGCCAGCAGCTTAGACAGTTACAATCAGACCCAGCATTTT. Protein: CASSLDSYNQTQHF.

The chain has TRBV6-2 or TRBV6-3 and TRBJ2-2; TRBD2 agrees at 9 bases. The junction had 7 bases not matched to a gene; V was cut back by 4 bases and J by 4 bases. There are 16 residues in the CDR3. The V gene's germline CDR1 is MNHEY and CDR2 SVGEGT. This CDR3 reads CASSLIAGDRTGELFF. The CDR3 nucleotides are TGTGCCAGCAGTTTAATAGCGGGGGACCGCACCGGGGAGCTGTTTTTT.

V gene TRBV7-9 combines with J gene TRBJ2-1; D is possibly TRBD2 (5 bases). V dropped 5 bases and J dropped 0 bases, with 17 bases sitting between them. Looked up from germline, CDR1 is SEHNR and CDR2 is FQNEAQ (reference sequence). The CDR3 contains 17 residues. CDR3 coding DNA: TGTGCCAGCAGCCTCGCCGTTTGGGAGAGCTCCTACAATGAGCAGTTCTTC. Translation: CASSLAVWESSYNEQFF.

The chain recombines TRBV5-5 with TRBJ2-5; TRBD1 agrees at 7 bases. Trimming took 1 base from V and 2 from J; bases not matched to a gene: 5. The CDR3 is 15 residues long. In germline, CDR1 is SGHKS, CDR2 YYEKEE (reference sequence). The CDR3 DNA sequence: TGTGCCAGCAGCTTGCGTGACAGGGTTCAAGAGACCCAGTACTTC. It encodes CASSLRDRVQETQYF.

This clonotype was observed a handful of times. J is TRBJ2-5 and V is TRBV4-2; tentative D call: TRBD2 (6 bases). Germline assignment: CDR1 LGHNA and CDR2 YNFKEQ. Trimming left V 0 bases short and J 5 bases short, with 16 bases between. The CDR3 spans 16 residues. The CDR3 bases are TGTGCCAGCAGCCAAGATCGTCTGCGGGGCGGGGAGACCCAGTACTTC. This encodes CASSQDRLRGGETQYF.

The chain has TRBV6-8 and TRBJ1-1; 7 nucleotides line up with TRBD1. Germline lookup yields CDR1 MNHGY and CDR2 SAAAGT. This CDR3 spans 17 amino acids. Losses at the gene ends were 5 bases for V and 6 bases for J; bases not matched to a gene: 18. Here the CDR3 reads CASSPSGHRGKGSEAFF. The CDR3 DNA follows: TGTGCCAGCAGTCCCTCGGGGCACAGGGGAAAGGGCTCTGAAGCTTTCTTT.

This clonotype was counted ten times or more. V gene TRBV19 combines with J gene TRBJ2-1; TRBD1 agrees at 8 bases. The CDR3 covers 13 residues. With 5 bases clipped from V and 4 bases from J, the junction kept 1 base outside the gene matches. Germline loops: CDR1 LNHDA, CDR2 SQIVND (reference sequence). The CDR3 DNA is TGTGCCAGTAGTTACAGGGGGTACAATGAGCAGTTCTTC. Translating it yields CASSYRGYNEQFF.

J is TRBJ2-1 and V is TRBV7-2; tentative D call: TRBD2 (6 bases). Trimming left V 6 bases short and J 4 bases short, with 16 bases between. Looked up from germline, CDR1 is SGHTA and CDR2 is FQGNSA. This CDR3 comprises 15 residues. The CDR3 sequence: CASSAWAGTYNEQFF. CDR3 in DNA: TGTGCCAGCAGTGCCTGGGCGGGGACTTACAATGAGCAGTTCTTC.

The chain employs TRBV2 and TRBJ2-1; no firm D call. Germline V gene lookup returns CDR1 SNHLY and CDR2 FYNNEI. This CDR3 region has 12 residues. V was shortened by 8 bases and J by 14 bases, with 19 bases between the two germline ends. The CDR3 sequence is CASSSVTPEEFF. As DNA, the CDR3 is TGTGCCAGCTCCTCCGTCACACCAGAAGAGTTCTTC.

The chain uses TRBV7-4 and TRBJ2-2; possible D gene TRBD2, 6 bases. The CDR3 consists of 17 residues. V was shortened by 3 bases and J by 0 bases, with 14 bases between the two germline ends. Per the germline V gene, CDR1 is SGHVT and CDR2 is SQSDAQ. This CDR3 reads CASSFLKGTSNTGELFF. CDR3 DNA sequence: TGTGCCAGCAGCTTTCTAAAGGGGACTTCGAACACCGGGGAGCTGTTTTTT.

This clonotype was counted between two and nine times. The chain's CDR3 is CASSIDGLAGVIGNEQFF. DNA of the CDR3: TGTGCCAGTAGTATAGATGGTTTAGCGGGGGTAATAGGGAATGAGCAGTTCTTC. This chain joins TRBV19 and TRBJ2-1, with 9 bases fitting TRBD2. The CDR3 totals 18 residues. Losses at the gene ends were 0 bases for V and 7 bases for J; bases not matched to a gene: 13. Germline values: CDR1 LNHDA, CDR2 SQIVND (reference sequence).